These 28 T cell receptor beta chains were sequenced from one sample in a study of blood T cells in healthy people across ages. It was with a sample-barcoded 5' primer and a J-beta primer mix that a second PCR of roughly 6 to 12 cycles was run. MiXCR, applied by TCRdb to the 5' RACE reads, yields one record per CDR3 protein. In the table there are 550,000 to 700,000 distinct CDR3 sequences, 25% to 30% of which are singletons. The sample comprised blood. The origin of the receptors is a woman in her 70s in good health.

This clonotype has ten or more counts. This rearrangement joins TRBV10-3 to TRBJ1-2, with 9 bases identical to TRBD1. V trimming: 6 bases; J trimming: 3 bases; junction bases outside the gene matches: 14. CDR3 size: 17 residues. Germline assignment: CDR1 ENHRY and CDR2 SYGVKD. CDR3 in DNA: TGTGCCATCAGGCCGGGACAGGGAAGCTCGTCGGACTATGGCTACACCTTC. It translates to CAIRPGQGSSSDYGYTF.

The chain carries TRBV7-9 and TRBJ2-1; 7 nucleotides align to TRBD2. TRBJ2-7 matches the DNA end more closely, so the J call is doubtful. CDR3 size: 14 residues. Per the germline V gene, CDR1 is SEHNR and CDR2 is FQNEAQ (reference sequence). The DNA for the CDR3 is TGTGCCAGCAACATAGGGCGGGGGACCTACGAGCAGTACTTC. Translated, it gives CASNIGRGTYEQYF.

This clonotype has a handful of counts. The rearrangement uses TRBV9 and TRBJ2-7; D unclear. This CDR3 comprises 14 residues. Germline assignment: CDR1 SGDLS and CDR2 YYNGEE. Trimming pared 0 bases from V and 2 bases from J, leaving 9 bases between. CDR3 protein: CASSVEAATYEQYF. The CDR3 DNA sequence: TGTGCCAGCAGCGTAGAGGCAGCTACCTACGAGCAGTACTTC.

The V call is TRBV5-1, the J call TRBJ1-2; D is unresolved. This CDR3 comprises 14 residues. V was shortened by 2 bases and J by 3 bases, with 11 bases between the two germline ends. In germline, CDR1 is SGHRS, CDR2 YFSETQ. The CDR3 DNA is TGCGCCAGCAGCTTCCGAGACCGGGACTATGGCTACACCTTC. Translating it yields CASSFRDRDYGYTF.

V usage is TRBV5-1 and J usage is TRBJ2-5, with 8 bases aligning to TRBD2. Germline lookup yields CDR1 SGHRS and CDR2 YFSETQ. CDR3 size: 15 residues. V was clipped by 1 base and J by 1 base; unmatched bases: 3. The CDR3 DNA follows: TGCGCCAGCAGCTTGTACAGCGGGGGCCAAGAGACCCAGTACTTC. Translation: CASSLYSGGQETQYF.

The chain has TRBV7-2 and TRBJ2-1, with TRBD1 identical over 9 bases. The CDR3 spans 13 residues. V lost 4 bases and J lost 7; bases outside the gene matches: 2. The germline V gene encodes CDR1 SGHTA and CDR2 FQGNSA. In DNA form, the CDR3 reads TGTGCCAGCAGCTGGGACAGGGTGAATGAGCAGTTCTTC. Its translation is CASSWDRVNEQFF.

The sample holds a few counts of this clonotype. This sequence joins TRBV9 and TRBJ1-1; D might be TRBD1 (5 bases). Germline CDR1 is SGDLS and CDR2 is YYNGEE. V was shortened by 4 bases and J by 4 bases, with 11 bases between the two germline ends. The CDR3 extends over 13 amino acids. The CDR3 region is CASSSGTPTEAFF. As DNA, the CDR3 is TGTGCCAGCAGCAGCGGGACCCCCACTGAAGCTTTCTTT.

In this sample, this clonotype turned up a few times. The chain recombines TRBV29-1 with TRBJ2-5; 8 positions match TRBD2. CDR3 length: 13 residues. Trimming removed 5 bases from V and 2 bases from J; junction bases left unmatched: 4. CDR1 SQVTM and CDR2 ANQGSEA come from the germline V gene. In nucleotides, the CDR3 is TGCAGCGTTATCGGGGGGGGGCAAGAGACCCAGTACTTC. The encoded protein is CSVIGGGQETQYF.

This clonotype occurred many times. Here the CDR3 reads CSARGGGTEQFF. Written as DNA, the CDR3 is TGCAGTGCTAGAGGGGGGGGCACTGAGCAGTTCTTC. The chain uses TRBV20-1 and TRBJ2-1; tentatively, D is TRBD2 (7 bases). This CDR3 spans 12 amino acids. Deletions cut 1 base from V and 9 bases from J, with 10 bases between. Germline CDR1 and CDR2: DFQATT and SNEGSKA (reference sequence).

Details on this clonotype: Sequence at one end of the junction differs from germline and may be a read error. J is TRBJ1-3 and V is TRBV7-2, with unresolved D. Germline CDR1 reads SGHTA; CDR2 reads FQGNSA. The CDR3 runs 16 residues. In DNA, the CDR3 is TGTGCCAGCAGCTTAGAAAGGACCTTATCTGGAAACCCCATATATTTT. It yields the protein CASSLERTLSGNPIYF.

The chain uses TRBV7-8 and TRBJ1-3; D not resolved. Germline assignment: CDR1 SGHVS and CDR2 FQNEAQ. Deletions cut 5 bases from V and 3 bases from J, with 17 bases between. The CDR3 totals 16 residues. This CDR3 reads CASSRSTGLIGNTIYF. CDR3 DNA sequence: TGTGCCAGCAGCCGATCGACGGGGTTGATTGGAAACACCATATATTTT.

The CDR3 coding sequence is TGTGCCAGCACCCTGACAGGGTTCCTAGGCTACACCTTC. This gives the protein CASTLTGFLGYTF. This chain links TRBV6-1 with TRBJ1-2; 7 bases align to TRBD1. The V gene's germline CDR1 is MNHNS and CDR2 SASEGT. Trimming removed 7 bases from V and 8 bases from J; junction bases left unmatched: 10. There are 13 residues in the CDR3.

V is TRBV7-2 and J is TRBJ1-1; a weak D match, TRBD1 (6 bases). Trimming removed 1 base from V and 5 bases from J, with 14 bases in between. The CDR3 covers 15 residues. The germline gives CDR1 SGHTA, CDR2 FQGNSA. CDR3 sequence (DNA): TGTGCCAGCAGCTTAGAGGGGGGCTACCGTACTGAAGCTTTCTTT. This encodes CASSLEGGYRTEAFF.

This clonotype was detected a few times. The chain uses TRBV20-1 and TRBJ2-3, with TRBD1 as a possible D gene (6 bases). Germline lookup yields CDR1 DFQATT and CDR2 SNEGSKA (reference sequence). The CDR3 has 15 residues. Trimming shortened V by 0 bases and J by 1 base, and 11 bases separated the two germline ends. The CDR3 region is CSARDGGSGTDTQYF. The DNA of the CDR3 is TGCAGTGCTAGAGATGGGGGCTCTGGCACAGATACGCAGTATTTT.

The chain links TRBV6-6 to TRBJ2-5; D gene uncertain. With 1 base removed from V and 5 bases from J, the gap between germline ends came to 14 bases. This CDR3 is 15 amino acids long. The germline V gene has CDR1 MNHNY and CDR2 SVGAGI (reference sequence). CDR3 loop: CASSYLGSPGETQYF. As DNA, the CDR3 is TGTGCCAGCAGTTACTTGGGGTCCCCCGGGGAGACCCAGTACTTC.

The DNA for the CDR3 is TGCAGTGCTCAAGTCAGGGGTCCTAGCACAGATACGCAGTATTTT. Encoded protein: CSAQVRGPSTDTQYF. This chain links TRBV20-1 with TRBJ2-3; the D gene is possibly TRBD1 (6 bases). The CDR3 has 15 residues. Germline loops: CDR1 DFQATT, CDR2 SNEGSKA (reference sequence). The V and J ends lost 5 bases and 0 bases respectively, with 15 bases between them.

CDR3 nucleotide sequence: TGTGCCAGCAGCTTAGAACAGGGGGACGGCTACACCTTC. Translating it yields CASSLEQGDGYTF. The V and J genes are TRBV7-9 and TRBJ1-2; TRBD1 matches at 8 bases. This CDR3 region has 13 residues. Trimming at V came to 1 base and at J to 8 bases, leaving 3 bases not matched to a gene. Germline loops: CDR1 SEHNR, CDR2 FQNEAQ (reference sequence).

This clonotype was observed a handful of times. A much larger clone sits a single nucleotide away, making a read error possible. V is TRBV7-2 and J is TRBJ2-5; D is possibly TRBD2 (5 bases). CDR1 and CDR2 (germline): SGHTA, FQGNSA. The CDR3 totals 15 residues. The chain's CDR3 is CASTLASGDFYEQSF. CDR3 DNA sequence: TGTGCCAGCACCTTGGCGAGCGGTGATTTCTACGAGCAGTCCTTC.

About this clonotype: Since a much larger clone is just one base distant, this may be a read error. This chain's CDR3 is CASSKGQLRETQYF. The CDR3 nucleotides are TGTGCCAGCAGCAAGGGACAGCTCCGAGAGACCCAGTACTTC. The chain is built from TRBV12-3 or TRBV12-4 and TRBJ2-1, with TRBD1 matching 7 bases. The better agreement between TRBJ2-5 and the DNA end casts doubt on the J call. The CDR3 is 14 amino acids.

The chain employs TRBV2 and TRBJ1-3, with D possibly being TRBD1 (5 bases). Per germline, CDR1 SNHLY and CDR2 FYNNEI. The CDR3 has 12 residues. Trimming removed 5 bases at V and 8 bases at J, with 10 bases between. In nucleotides, the CDR3 is TGTGCCAGCAGTCGCAGGGAATACACCATATATTTT. It encodes CASSRREYTIYF.

The chain has TRBV12-3 or TRBV12-4 and TRBJ2-7, with D possibly being TRBD2 (6 bases). V was trimmed by 5 bases and J by 4 bases, leaving 18 bases between them. The CDR3 contains 15 residues. The CDR3: CASSPGGGREYEQYF. Written as DNA, the CDR3 is TGTGCCAGCAGTCCTGGAGGAGGACGGGAGTACGAGCAGTACTTC.

This clonotype was observed a few times. The chain couples TRBV7-2 to TRBJ2-5, with TRBD1 as a possible D gene (5 bases). The end of the DNA is better explained by TRBJ2-1, so the J call may be wrong. The germline CDR1 and CDR2 sequences are SGHTA and FQGNSA. This CDR3 region has 12 residues. CDR3 DNA sequence: TGTGCCAGCAGCTTACAGGGCGTTGAGCAGTTCTTC. Amino acids: CASSLQGVEQFF.

The chain carries TRBV12-3 or TRBV12-4 and TRBJ2-1; 9 nucleotides agree with TRBD2. The CDR3 runs 18 residues. The ends lost 5 bases at V and 0 bases at J; junction bases unmatched: 11. CDR3 DNA sequence: TGTGCCAGCAGTCCCCGTGGAGCGGGGGGACACTCCTACAATGAGCAGTTCTTC. Protein product: CASSPRGAGGHSYNEQFF.

This clonotype was picked up a small number of times. Relative to the germline gene, one junction end is altered; a read error may explain this. The gene calls are TRBV2 and TRBJ2-2; D unclear. Looked up from germline, CDR1 is SNHLY and CDR2 is FYNNEI. This CDR3 contains 12 residues. The CDR3 loop is CASREEPGELFF. The CDR3 DNA sequence: TGTGCCAGCAGAGAAGAGCCCGGGGAGCTGTTTTTT.

The V call is TRBV6-6, the J call TRBJ1-4; D is unresolved. This CDR3 comprises 17 residues. Trimming shortened V by 8 bases and J by 7 bases, and 26 bases separated the two germline ends. The germline gives CDR1 MNHNY, CDR2 SVGAGI (reference sequence). In nucleotides, the CDR3 is TGTGCCAGCGGGTCCCCAAGACGGAAGGGCCCGAGTGAAAAACTGTTTTTT. This codes for CASGSPRRKGPSEKLFF.

V is TRBV7-2 and J is TRBJ2-5; no firm D call. Germline loops: CDR1 SGHTA, CDR2 FQGNSA. The CDR3 runs 14 residues. The V gene lost 5 bases and the J gene lost 1 base, with 11 bases spanning the gap. CDR3 DNA: TGTGCCAGCAGCAAAGACGGGTTCCAAGAGACCCAGTACTTC. Its protein product is CASSKDGFQETQYF.

This chain joins TRBV12-3 or TRBV12-4 and TRBJ1-6, with D hard to call. V was pared by 6 bases and J by 7 bases, with 13 bases between. CDR3 length: 14 amino acids. In nucleotides, the CDR3 is TGTGCCAGCAGACGAAACGGACGGAATTCACCCCTCCACTTT. Amino acid sequence: CASRRNGRNSPLHF.

This clonotype showed up just a few times. CDR3 in DNA: TGCAGCGGACAGGTGAACACTGAAGCTTTCTTT. Its translation is CSGQVNTEAFF. V is TRBV29-1 and J is TRBJ1-1; perhaps TRBD1 as D (6 bases). Trimming stripped 7 bases from V and 0 bases from J, with 6 bases between. Germline CDR1 SQVTM, CDR2 ANQGSEA. The CDR3 totals 11 residues.